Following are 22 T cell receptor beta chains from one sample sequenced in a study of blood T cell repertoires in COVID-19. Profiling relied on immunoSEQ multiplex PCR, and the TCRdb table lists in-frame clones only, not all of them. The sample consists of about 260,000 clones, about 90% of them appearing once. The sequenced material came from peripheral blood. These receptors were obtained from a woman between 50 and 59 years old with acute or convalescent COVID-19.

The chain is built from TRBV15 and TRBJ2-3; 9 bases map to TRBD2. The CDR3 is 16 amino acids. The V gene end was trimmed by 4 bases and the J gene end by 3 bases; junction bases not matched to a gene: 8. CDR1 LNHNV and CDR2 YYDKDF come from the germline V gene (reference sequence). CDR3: CATSTGSGSWTDTQYF. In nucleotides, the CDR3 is TGTGCCACCAGCACGGGTAGCGGGAGCTGGACAGATACGCAGTATTTT.

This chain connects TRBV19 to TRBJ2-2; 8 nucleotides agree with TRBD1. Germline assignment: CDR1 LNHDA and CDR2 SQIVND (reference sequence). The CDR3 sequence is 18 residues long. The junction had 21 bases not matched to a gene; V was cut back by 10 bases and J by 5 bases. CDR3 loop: CATPGERWTGSGTGELFF. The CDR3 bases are TGTGCCACCCCCGGCGAAAGATGGACAGGGTCTGGGACCGGGGAGCTGTTTTTT.

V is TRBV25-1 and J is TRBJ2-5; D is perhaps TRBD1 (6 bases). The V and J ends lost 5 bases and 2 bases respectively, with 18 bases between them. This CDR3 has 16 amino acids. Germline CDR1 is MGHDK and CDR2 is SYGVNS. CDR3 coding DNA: TGTGCCAGCAGTCCAATACAGGGATGGGAGCAAGAGACCCAGTACTTC. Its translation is CASSPIQGWEQETQYF.

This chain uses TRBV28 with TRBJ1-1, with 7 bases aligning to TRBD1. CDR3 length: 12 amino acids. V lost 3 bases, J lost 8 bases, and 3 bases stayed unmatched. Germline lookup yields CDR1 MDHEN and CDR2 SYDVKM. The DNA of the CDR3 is TGTGCCAGCAGTTTGACAGGGAGCGAAGCTTTCTTT. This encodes CASSLTGSEAFF. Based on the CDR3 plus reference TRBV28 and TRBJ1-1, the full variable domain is DVKVTQSSRYLVKRTGEKVFLECVQDMDHENMFWYRQDPGLGLRLIYFSYDVKMKEKGDIPEGYSVSREKKERFSLILESASTNQTSMYLCASSLTGSEAFFGQGTRLTVV.

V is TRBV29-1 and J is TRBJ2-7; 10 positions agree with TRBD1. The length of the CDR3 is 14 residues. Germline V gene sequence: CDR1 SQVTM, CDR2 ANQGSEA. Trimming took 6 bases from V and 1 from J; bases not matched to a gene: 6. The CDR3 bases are TGCAGCGTGCGACAGGGGGCAGGTTCCTACGAGCAGTACTTC. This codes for CSVRQGAGSYEQYF.

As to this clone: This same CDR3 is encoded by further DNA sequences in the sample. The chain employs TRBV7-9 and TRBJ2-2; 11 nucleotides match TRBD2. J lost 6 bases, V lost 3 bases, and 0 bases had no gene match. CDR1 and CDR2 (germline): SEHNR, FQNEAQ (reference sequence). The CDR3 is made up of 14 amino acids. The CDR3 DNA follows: TGTGCCAGCAGCTTGGGACTAGCGGCCGGGGAGCTGTTTTTT. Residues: CASSLGLAAGELFF.

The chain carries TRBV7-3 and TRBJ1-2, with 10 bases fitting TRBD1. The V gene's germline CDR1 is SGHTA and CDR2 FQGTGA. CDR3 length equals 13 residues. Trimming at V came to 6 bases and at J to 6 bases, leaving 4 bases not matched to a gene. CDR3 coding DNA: TGTGCCAGCAGGCGCGGACAGGGGGATGGCTACACCTTC. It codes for CASRRGQGDGYTF.

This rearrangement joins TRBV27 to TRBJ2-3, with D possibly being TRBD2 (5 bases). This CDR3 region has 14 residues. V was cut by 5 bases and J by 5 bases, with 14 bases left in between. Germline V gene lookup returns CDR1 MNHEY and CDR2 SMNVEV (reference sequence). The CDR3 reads CASSRVGVEDTQYF. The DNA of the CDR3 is TGTGCCAGCAGTCGTGTGGGAGTGGAAGATACGCAGTATTTT.

The CDR3 loop is CSVGGTGGMSVDTEAFF. As DNA, the CDR3 is TGCAGCGTGGGAGGGACAGGGGGCATGTCCGTCGACACTGAAGCTTTCTTT. The chain couples TRBV29-1 to TRBJ1-1; 12 positions match TRBD1. V gave up 6 bases and J gave up 3 bases; unmatched junction bases: 14. The CDR3 is 17 amino acids. CDR1 is SQVTM, CDR2 ANQGSEA, per germline.

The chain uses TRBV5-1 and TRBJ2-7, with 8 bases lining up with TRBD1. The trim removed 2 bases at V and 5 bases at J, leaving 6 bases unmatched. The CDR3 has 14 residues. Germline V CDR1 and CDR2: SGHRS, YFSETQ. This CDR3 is CASSLGQGGDEQYF. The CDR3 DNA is TGCGCCAGCAGCTTAGGACAGGGCGGTGACGAGCAGTACTTC.

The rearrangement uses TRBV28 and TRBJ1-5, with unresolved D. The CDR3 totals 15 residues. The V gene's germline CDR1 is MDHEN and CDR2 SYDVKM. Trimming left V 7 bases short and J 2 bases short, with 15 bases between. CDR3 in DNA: TGTGCCAGCACCGGACGCTTGCGGGGCAATCAGCCCCAGCATTTT. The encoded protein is CASTGRLRGNQPQHF. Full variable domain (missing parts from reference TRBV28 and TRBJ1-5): DVKVTQSSRYLVKRTGEKVFLECVQDMDHENMFWYRQDPGLGLRLIYFSYDVKMKEKGDIPEGYSVSREKKERFSLILESASTNQTSMYLCASTGRLRGNQPQHFGDGTRLSIL.

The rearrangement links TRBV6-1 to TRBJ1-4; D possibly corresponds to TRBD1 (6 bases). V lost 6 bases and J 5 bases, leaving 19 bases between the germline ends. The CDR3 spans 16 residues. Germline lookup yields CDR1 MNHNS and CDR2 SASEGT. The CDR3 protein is CASREIQGGTNEKLFF. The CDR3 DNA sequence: TGTGCCAGCAGGGAAATTCAAGGGGGAACGAATGAAAAACTGTTTTTT.

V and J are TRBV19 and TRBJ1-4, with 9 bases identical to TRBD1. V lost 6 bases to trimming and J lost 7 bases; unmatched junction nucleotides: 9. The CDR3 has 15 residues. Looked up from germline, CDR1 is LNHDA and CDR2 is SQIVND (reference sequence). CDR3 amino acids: CASRDHRDRVEKLFF. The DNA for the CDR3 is TGTGCCAGTAGGGACCACCGGGACAGGGTTGAAAAACTGTTTTTT.

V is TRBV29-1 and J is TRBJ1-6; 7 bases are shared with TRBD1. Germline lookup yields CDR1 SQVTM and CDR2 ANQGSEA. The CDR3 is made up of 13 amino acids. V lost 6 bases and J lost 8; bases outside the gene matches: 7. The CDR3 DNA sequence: TGCAGCGTGACGACAGGGACTTATTCACCCCTCCACTTT. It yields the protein CSVTTGTYSPLHF.

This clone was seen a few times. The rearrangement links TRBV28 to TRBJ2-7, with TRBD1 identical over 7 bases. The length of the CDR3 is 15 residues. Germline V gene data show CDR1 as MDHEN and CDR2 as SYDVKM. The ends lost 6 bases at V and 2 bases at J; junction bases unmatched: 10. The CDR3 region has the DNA TGTGCCAGCAGCCCACAGGGGCGCTCTACCTACGAGCAGTACTTC. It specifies CASSPQGRSTYEQYF. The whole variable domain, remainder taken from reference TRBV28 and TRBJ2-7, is DVKVTQSSRYLVKRTGEKVFLECVQDMDHENMFWYRQDPGLGLRLIYFSYDVKMKEKGDIPEGYSVSREKKERFSLILESASTNQTSMYLCASSPQGRSTYEQYFGPGTRLTVT.

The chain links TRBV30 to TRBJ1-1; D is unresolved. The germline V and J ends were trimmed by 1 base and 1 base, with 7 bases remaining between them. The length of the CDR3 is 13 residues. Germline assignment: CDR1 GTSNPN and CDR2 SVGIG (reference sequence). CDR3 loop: CAWSGQANTEAFF. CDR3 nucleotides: TGTGCCTGGAGTGGACAAGCGAACACTGAAGCTTTCTTT.

The CDR3 protein is CASSGTEYYEDTEAFF. The CDR3 DNA reads TGTGCCAGCAGCGGGACAGAGTATTATGAAGACACTGAAGCTTTCTTT. This chain connects TRBV25-1 to TRBJ1-1, with 7 positions matching TRBD1. CDR3 size: 16 residues. Germline V gives CDR1 MGHDK, CDR2 SYGVNS. J gave up 3 bases and V 6 bases, and 13 bases lay outside the gene matches.

CDR3 residues: CASSDRPSQETQYF. The CDR3 DNA reads TGTGCCAGTTCCGACAGACCCTCCCAAGAGACCCAGTACTTC. V gene TRBV2 combines with J gene TRBJ2-5; tentative D call: TRBD1 (5 bases). Germline assignment: CDR1 SNHLY and CDR2 FYNNEI. Trimming pared 9 bases from V and 1 base from J, leaving 15 bases between. CDR3 length: 14 amino acids.

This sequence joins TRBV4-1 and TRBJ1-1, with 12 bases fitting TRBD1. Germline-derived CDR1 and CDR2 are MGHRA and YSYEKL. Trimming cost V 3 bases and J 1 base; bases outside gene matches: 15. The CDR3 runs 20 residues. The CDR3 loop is CASSQFYLGQGAKSNTEAFF. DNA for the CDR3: TGCGCCAGCAGCCAGTTCTACTTGGGACAGGGGGCCAAGTCGAACACTGAAGCTTTCTTT.

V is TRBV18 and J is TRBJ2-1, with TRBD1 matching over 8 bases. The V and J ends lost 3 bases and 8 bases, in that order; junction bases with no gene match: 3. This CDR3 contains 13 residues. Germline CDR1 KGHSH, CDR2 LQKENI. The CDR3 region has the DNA TGTGCCAGCTCACCGTCGACAGGGGATGAGCAGTTCTTC. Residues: CASSPSTGDEQFF.

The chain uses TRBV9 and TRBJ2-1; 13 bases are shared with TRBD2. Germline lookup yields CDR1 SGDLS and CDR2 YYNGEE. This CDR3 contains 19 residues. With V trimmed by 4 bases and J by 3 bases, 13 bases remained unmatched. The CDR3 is CASSTGLAGDFISYNEQFF. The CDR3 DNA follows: TGTGCCAGCAGCACTGGACTAGCGGGAGATTTTATTAGCTACAATGAGCAGTTCTTC.

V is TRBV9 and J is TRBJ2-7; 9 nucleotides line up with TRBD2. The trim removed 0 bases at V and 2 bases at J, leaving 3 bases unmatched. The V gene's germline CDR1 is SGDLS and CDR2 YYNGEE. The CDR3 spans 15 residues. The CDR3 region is CASSVAGTSTYEQYF. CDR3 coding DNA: TGTGCCAGCAGCGTAGCGGGGACTAGCACCTACGAGCAGTACTTC. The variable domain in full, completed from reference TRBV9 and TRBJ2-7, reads DSGVTQTPKHLITATGQRVTLRCSPRSGDLSVYWYQQSLDQGLQFLIQYYNGEERAKGNILERFSAQQFPDLHSELNLSSLELGDSALYFCASSVAGTSTYEQYFGPGTRLTVT.